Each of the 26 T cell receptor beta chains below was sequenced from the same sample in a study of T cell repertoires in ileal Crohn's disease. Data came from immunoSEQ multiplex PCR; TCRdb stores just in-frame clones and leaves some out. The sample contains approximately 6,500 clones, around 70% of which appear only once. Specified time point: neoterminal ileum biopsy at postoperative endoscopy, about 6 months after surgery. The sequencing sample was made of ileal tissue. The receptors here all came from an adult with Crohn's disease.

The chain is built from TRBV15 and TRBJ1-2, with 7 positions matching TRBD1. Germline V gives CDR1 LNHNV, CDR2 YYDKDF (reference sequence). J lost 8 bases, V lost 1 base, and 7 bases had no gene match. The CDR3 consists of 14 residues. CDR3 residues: CATSRGEGAGGYTF. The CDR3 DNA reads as TGTGCCACCAGCAGAGGCGAGGGGGCGGGCGGCTACACCTTC.

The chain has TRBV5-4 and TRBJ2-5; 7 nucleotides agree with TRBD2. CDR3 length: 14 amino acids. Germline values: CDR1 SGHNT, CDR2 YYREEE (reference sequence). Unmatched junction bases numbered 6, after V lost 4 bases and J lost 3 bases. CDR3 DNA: TGTGCCAGCAGCCTCGCGGGGGTGAAAGAGACCCAGTACTTC. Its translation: CASSLAGVKETQYF.

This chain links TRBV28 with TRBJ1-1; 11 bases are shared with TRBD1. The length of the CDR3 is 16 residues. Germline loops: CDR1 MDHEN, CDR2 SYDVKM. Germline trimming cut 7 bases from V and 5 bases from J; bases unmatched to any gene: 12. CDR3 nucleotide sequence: TGTGCCAGCAACCCCAGGACAGGGGGCCGACGGACTGAAGCTTTCTTT. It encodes CASNPRTGGRRTEAFF.

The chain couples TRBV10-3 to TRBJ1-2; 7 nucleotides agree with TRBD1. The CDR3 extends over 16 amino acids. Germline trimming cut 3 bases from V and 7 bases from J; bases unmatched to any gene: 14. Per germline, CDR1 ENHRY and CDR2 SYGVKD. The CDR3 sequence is CAISDIPGQEVVGYTF. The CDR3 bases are TGTGCCATCAGTGATATCCCAGGACAGGAGGTCGTTGGCTACACCTTC.

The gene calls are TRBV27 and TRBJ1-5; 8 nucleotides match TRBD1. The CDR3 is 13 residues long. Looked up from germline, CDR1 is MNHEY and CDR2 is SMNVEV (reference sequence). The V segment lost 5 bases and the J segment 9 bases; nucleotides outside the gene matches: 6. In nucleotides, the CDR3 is TGTGCCAGCAGTCCCGGACAGGGAACGCCCCAGCATTTT. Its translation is CASSPGQGTPQHF.

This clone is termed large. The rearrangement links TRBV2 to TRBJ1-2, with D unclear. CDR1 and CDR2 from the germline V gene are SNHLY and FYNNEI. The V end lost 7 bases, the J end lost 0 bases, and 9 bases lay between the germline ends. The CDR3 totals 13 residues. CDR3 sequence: CASIRSANYGYTF. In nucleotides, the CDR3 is TGTGCCAGCATTCGTTCGGCTAACTATGGCTACACCTTC.

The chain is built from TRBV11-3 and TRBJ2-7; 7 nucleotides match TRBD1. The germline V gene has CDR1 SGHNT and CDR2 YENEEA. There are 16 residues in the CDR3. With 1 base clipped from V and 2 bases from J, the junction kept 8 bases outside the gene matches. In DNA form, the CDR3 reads TGTGCCAGCAGCTTAGTTCACCCCACAGGGGCCTACGAGCAGTACTTC. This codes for CASSLVHPTGAYEQYF.

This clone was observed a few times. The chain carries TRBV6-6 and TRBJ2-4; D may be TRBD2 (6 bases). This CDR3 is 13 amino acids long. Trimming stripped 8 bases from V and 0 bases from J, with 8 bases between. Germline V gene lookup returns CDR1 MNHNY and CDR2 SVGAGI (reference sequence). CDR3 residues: CASGLLAKNIQYF. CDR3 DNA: TGTGCCAGCGGACTACTAGCCAAAAACATTCAGTACTTC.

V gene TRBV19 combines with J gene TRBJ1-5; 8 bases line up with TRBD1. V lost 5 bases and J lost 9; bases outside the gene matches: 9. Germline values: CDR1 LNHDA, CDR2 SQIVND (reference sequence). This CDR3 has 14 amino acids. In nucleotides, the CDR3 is TGTGCCAGTAGTGGACAGGGTCCGGGAAGGCCCCAGCATTTT. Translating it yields CASSGQGPGRPQHF.

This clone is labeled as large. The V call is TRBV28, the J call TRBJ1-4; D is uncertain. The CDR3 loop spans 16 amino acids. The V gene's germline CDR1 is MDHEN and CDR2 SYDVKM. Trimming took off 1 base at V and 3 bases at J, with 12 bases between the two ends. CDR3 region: CASSLFGVGANEKLFF. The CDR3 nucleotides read TGTGCCAGCAGTTTATTCGGGGTGGGAGCTAATGAAAAACTGTTTTTT.

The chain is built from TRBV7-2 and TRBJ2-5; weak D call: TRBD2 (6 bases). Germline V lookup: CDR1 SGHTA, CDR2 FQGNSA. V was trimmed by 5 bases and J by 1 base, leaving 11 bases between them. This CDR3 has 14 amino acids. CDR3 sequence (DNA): TGTGCCAGCAGCATAGGAGGGCCCCAAGAGACCCAGTACTTC. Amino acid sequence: CASSIGGPQETQYF.

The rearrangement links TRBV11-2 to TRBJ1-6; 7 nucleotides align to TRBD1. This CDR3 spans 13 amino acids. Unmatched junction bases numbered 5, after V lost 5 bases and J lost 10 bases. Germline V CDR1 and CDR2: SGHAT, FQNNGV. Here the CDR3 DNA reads TGTGCCAGCAGCAACCGGGACAGCTCACCCCTCCACTTT. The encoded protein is CASSNRDSSPLHF.

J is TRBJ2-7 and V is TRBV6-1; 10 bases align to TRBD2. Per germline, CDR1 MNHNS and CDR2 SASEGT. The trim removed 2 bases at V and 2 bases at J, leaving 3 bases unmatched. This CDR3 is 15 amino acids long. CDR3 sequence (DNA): TGTGCCAGCAGTGAACTAGCGGGAGTTGCCTACGAGCAGTACTTC. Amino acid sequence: CASSELAGVAYEQYF.

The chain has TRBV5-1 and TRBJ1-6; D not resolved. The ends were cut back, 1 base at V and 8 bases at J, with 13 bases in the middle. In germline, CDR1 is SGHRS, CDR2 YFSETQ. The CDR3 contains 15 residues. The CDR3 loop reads CASSLTAVKDSPLHF. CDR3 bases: TGCGCCAGCAGCTTGACAGCCGTGAAGGATTCACCCCTCCACTTT.

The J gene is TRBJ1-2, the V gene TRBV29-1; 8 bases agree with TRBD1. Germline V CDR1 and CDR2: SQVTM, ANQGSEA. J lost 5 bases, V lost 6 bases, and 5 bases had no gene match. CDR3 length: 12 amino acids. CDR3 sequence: CSVGTGPYGYTF. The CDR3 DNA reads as TGCAGCGTCGGGACAGGCCCTTATGGCTACACCTTC. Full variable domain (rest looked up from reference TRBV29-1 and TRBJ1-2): SAVISQKPSRDICQRGTSLTIQCQVDSQVTMMFWYRQQPGQSLTLIATANQGSEATYESGFVIDKFPISRPNLTFSTLTVSNMSPEDSSIYLCSVGTGPYGYTFGSGTRLTVV.

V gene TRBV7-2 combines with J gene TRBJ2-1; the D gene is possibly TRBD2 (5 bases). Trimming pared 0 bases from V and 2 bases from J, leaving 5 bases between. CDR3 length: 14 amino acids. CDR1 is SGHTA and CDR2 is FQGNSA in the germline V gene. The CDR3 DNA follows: TGTGCCAGCAGCTTAGCACTAGCCTACAATGAGCAGTTCTTC. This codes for CASSLALAYNEQFF.

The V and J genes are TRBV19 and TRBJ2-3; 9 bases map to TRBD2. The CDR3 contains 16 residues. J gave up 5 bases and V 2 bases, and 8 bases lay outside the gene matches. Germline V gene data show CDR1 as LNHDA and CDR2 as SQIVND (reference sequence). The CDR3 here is CASSINPSGMIDTQYF. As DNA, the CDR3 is TGTGCCAGTAGTATAAACCCTAGCGGGATGATAGATACGCAGTATTTT.

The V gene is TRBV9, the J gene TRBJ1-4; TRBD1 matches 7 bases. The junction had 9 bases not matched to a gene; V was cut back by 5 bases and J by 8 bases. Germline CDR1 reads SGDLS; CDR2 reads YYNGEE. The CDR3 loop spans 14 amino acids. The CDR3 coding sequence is TGTGCCAGCAGTGAAGGGACACAGGGGGAAAAACTGTTTTTT. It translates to CASSEGTQGEKLFF.

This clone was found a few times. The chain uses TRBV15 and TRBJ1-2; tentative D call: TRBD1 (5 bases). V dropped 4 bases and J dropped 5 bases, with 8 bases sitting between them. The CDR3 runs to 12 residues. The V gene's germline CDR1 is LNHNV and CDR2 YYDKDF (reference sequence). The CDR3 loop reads CATSTRGYGYTF. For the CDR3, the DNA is TGTGCCACCAGCACCCGGGGGTATGGCTACACCTTC. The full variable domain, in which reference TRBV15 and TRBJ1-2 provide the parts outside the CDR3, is DAMVIQNPRYQVTQFGKPVTLSCSQTLNHNVMYWYQQKSSQAPKLLFHYYDKDFNNEADTPDNFQSRRPNTSFCFLDIRSPGLGDTAMYLCATSTRGYGYTFGSGTRLTVV.

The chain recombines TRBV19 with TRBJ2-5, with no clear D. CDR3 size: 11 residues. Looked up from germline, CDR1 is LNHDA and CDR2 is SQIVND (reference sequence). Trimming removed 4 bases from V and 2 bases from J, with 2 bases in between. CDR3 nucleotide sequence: TGTGCCAGTAGTACTCAAGAGACCCAGTACTTC. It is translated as CASSTQETQYF.

The CDR3 DNA is TGTGCCAGCAGTGACAGGGGGTCCGGTGGCTACACCTTC. Protein: CASSDRGSGGYTF. This chain uses TRBV6-1 with TRBJ1-2; 7 positions agree with TRBD1. CDR3 length equals 13 residues. Looked up from germline, CDR1 is MNHNS and CDR2 is SASEGT. With 3 bases clipped from V and 7 bases from J, the junction kept 5 bases outside the gene matches.

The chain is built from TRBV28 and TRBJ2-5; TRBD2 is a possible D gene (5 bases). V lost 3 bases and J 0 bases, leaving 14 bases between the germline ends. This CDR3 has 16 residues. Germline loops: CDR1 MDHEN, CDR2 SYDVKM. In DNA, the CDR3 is TGTGCCAGCAGTTTCCAGGCTAGCCGTTACCAAGAGACCCAGTACTTC. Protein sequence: CASSFQASRYQETQYF.

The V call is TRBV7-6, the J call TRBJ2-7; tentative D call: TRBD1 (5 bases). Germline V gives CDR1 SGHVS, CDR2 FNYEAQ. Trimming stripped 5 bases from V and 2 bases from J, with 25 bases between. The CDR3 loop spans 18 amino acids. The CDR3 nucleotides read TGTGCCAGCAGCGCACTCTCAGGGTCAATCGGTTGGACCTACGAGCAGTACTTC. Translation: CASSALSGSIGWTYEQYF.

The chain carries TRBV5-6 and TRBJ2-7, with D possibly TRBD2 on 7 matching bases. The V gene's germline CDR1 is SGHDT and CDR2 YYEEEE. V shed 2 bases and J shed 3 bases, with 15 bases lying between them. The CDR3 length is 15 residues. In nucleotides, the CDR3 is TGTGCCAGCAGCTTTCTAGCGGAGGGGGTCTACGAGCAGTACTTC. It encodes CASSFLAEGVYEQYF.

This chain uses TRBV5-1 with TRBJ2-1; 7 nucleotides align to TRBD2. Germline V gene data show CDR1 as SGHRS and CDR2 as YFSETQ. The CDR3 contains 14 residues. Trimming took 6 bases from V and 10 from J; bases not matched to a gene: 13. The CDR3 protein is CASTPGEGVEEQFF. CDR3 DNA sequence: TGCGCCAGCACCCCTGGGGAGGGCGTCGAGGAGCAGTTCTTC.

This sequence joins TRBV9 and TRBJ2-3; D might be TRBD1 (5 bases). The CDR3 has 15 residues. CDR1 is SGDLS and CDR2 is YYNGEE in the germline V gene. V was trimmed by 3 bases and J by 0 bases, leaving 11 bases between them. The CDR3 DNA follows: TGTGCCAGCAGCGCAGGACAACCTAGCACAGATACGCAGTATTTT. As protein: CASSAGQPSTDTQYF. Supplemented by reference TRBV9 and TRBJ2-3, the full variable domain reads DSGVTQTPKHLITATGQRVTLRCSPRSGDLSVYWYQQSLDQGLQFLIQYYNGEERAKGNILERFSAQQFPDLHSELNLSSLELGDSALYFCASSAGQPSTDTQYFGPGTRLTVL.